Listed below are T cell receptor beta chains from one sample, sequenced in a study of CD8+ T cells in alopecia areata. Method: immunoSEQ multiplex PCR; TCRdb's copy keeps in-frame clones and lacks some. The sample holds nearly 95,000 clones, about 71% seen once. The sequences come from CD8+ T cells sorted from blood, collected at approximately week 42, from a patient treated with tofacitinib. The receptor set was obtained from a human donor with alopecia areata. The CDR3 runs from the conserved cysteine through the conserved F or W. The D gene is left open where the match is weak. Clone size, where shown, is once, few, many, or a class for clones that have expanded.

j_gene,v_gene,d_gene,abundance,CDR3aa,CDR3nt
TRBJ2-5,TRBV7-9,.,.,CASSLGGTETQYF,TGTGCCAGCAGCTTAGGGGGGACAGAGACCCAGTACTTC
TRBJ2-7,TRBV7-6,TRBD1,once,CASSARQGVSEQYF,TGTGCCAGCAGCGCCCGACAGGGTGTCTCCGAGCAGTACTTC
TRBJ1-1,TRBV9,TRBD1,.,CASSETGGGTEAFF,TGTGCCAGCAGCGAGACAGGGGGCGGAACTGAAGCTTTCTTT
TRBJ1-2,TRBV7-2,.,.,CASSDRAYGYTF,TGTGCCAGCAGCGACAGAGCCTATGGCTACACCTTC
TRBJ2-1,TRBV10-2,TRBD2,.,CASRRTSGGADEQFF,TGCGCCAGCCGCCGCACTAGCGGGGGGGCCGATGAGCAGTTCTTC
TRBJ2-7,TRBV5-6,TRBD2,once,CASSLGRDYSYEQYF,TGTGCCAGCAGCTTGGGCCGGGACTACTCCTACGAGCAGTACTTC
TRBJ2-7,TRBV5-1,TRBD1,.,CASSLGTGAYEQYF,TGCGCCAGCAGCTTAGGGACAGGGGCCTACGAGCAGTACTTC
TRBJ2-7,TRBV5-6,.,.,CASSLLETYEQYF,TGTGCCAGCAGCTTGCTGGAGACCTACGAGCAGTACTTC
TRBJ1-1,TRBV28,.,.,CASSLWYISDKAMNTEAFF,TGTGCCAGCAGTTTATGGTATATATCGGACAAGGCGATGAACACTGAAGCTTTCTTT
TRBJ2-3,TRBV7-9,.,.,CASSIRDLGDTQYF,TGTGCCAGCAGCATCCGGGACTTGGGGGATACGCAGTATTTT
TRBJ1-1,TRBV7-8,.,.,CASSAAMNTEAFF,TGTGCCAGCAGCGCGGCGATGAACACTGAAGCTTTCTTT
TRBJ2-7,TRBV7-2,TRBD2,.,CASSPSSGPYEQYF,TGTGCCAGCAGCCCCAGTAGCGGGCCCTACGAGCAGTACTTC
TRBJ2-7,TRBV29-1,.,.,CSVLRAGSHEQYF,TGCAGCGTTCTAAGGGCGGGCAGTCACGAGCAGTACTTC
TRBJ2-2,TRBV9,.,.,CASSASGELFF,TGTGCCAGCAGCGCTAGCGGGGAGCTGTTTTTT
TRBJ1-2,TRBV29-1,.,few,CSLWDYGYTF,TGCAGTTTATGGGACTATGGCTACACCTTC
TRBJ2-1,TRBV14,TRBD2,.,CASSQEGGYNEQFF,TGTGCCAGCAGCCAAGAGGGGGGGTACAATGAGCAGTTCTTC
TRBJ2-7,TRBV2,.,.,CASSDLGTSYEQYF,TGTGCCAGCAGTGACCTGGGGACATCCTACGAGCAGTACTTC
TRBJ2-5,TRBV6-5,.,once,CASGGWETQYF,TGTGCCAGCGGGGGATGGGAGACCCAGTACTTC
TRBJ1-2,TRBV19,.,.,CASSIRSGEVGYTF,TGTGCCAGTAGTATACGGTCAGGGGAAGTTGGCTACACCTTC
TRBJ1-4,TRBV2,.,.,CASTGGLGEKLFF,TGTGCCAGCACCGGGGGCCTTGGCGAAAAACTGTTTTTT
TRBJ1-4,TRBV19,TRBD1,.,CASSIDREGATNEKLFF,TGTGCCAGTAGTATAGATCGGGAGGGGGCGACTAATGAAAAACTGTTTTTT
TRBJ1-1,TRBV7-2,.,.,CASSLEVGGNTEAFF,TGTGCCAGCAGCTTAGAGGTGGGCGGGAACACTGAAGCTTTCTTT
TRBJ2-7,TRBV7-9,.,.,CASSTGAPEQYF,TGTGCCAGCAGCACCGGGGCCCCCGAGCAGTACTTC
TRBJ1-2,TRBV30,.,.,CAWSVYEESFYGYTF,TGTGCCTGGAGTGTATACGAGGAGAGTTTCTATGGCTACACCTTC
TRBJ1-1,TRBV9,.,.,CASSVESATEAFF,TGTGCCAGCAGCGTAGAAAGCGCAACTGAAGCTTTCTTT
TRBJ1-2,TRBV7-9,TRBD1,few,CASSSGTGEDYGYTF,TGTGCCAGCAGCTCCGGGACAGGGGAAGACTATGGCTACACCTTC
TRBJ2-2,TRBV4-3,TRBD2,.,CASSQGLAGNTGELFF,TGCGCCAGCAGCCAAGGACTAGCGGGCAACACCGGGGAGCTGTTTTTT
TRBJ2-1,TRBV6-1,.,.,CASSELGINEQFF,TGTGCCAGCAGTGAACTAGGGATCAATGAGCAGTTCTTC
TRBJ2-5,TRBV29-1,TRBD1,.,CSVVGTAEETQYF,TGCAGCGTTGTAGGGACAGCAGAAGAGACCCAGTACTTC
TRBJ2-7,TRBV27,.,once,CASSFSVGRVSYEQYF,TGTGCCAGCAGTTTCAGCGTCGGCAGGGTATCCTACGAGCAGTACTTC
TRBJ1-6,TRBV10-3,.,once,CAISEDIGFSPLHF,TGTGCCATCAGTGAAGACATCGGTTTTTCACCCCTCCACTTT
TRBJ1-1,TRBV11-2,.,.,CASSDQGVTVPEAFF,TGTGCCAGCAGCGACCAAGGCGTTACAGTCCCTGAAGCTTTCTTT
TRBJ1-5,TRBV7-9,.,few,CASSLGEKPQHF,TGTGCCAGCAGCTTAGGCGAAAAGCCCCAGCATTTT
TRBJ1-5,TRBV29-1,TRBD1,.,CSVIGTEGQGFNQPQHF,TGCAGCGTTATCGGTACCGAAGGACAGGGGTTCAATCAGCCCCAGCATTTT
TRBJ1-1,TRBV29-1,.,few,CSVDGERNTEAFF,TGCAGCGTTGATGGGGAAAGAAACACTGAAGCTTTCTTT
TRBJ1-2,TRBV2,.,.,CASEEPGTQSRWGYTF,TGTGCCAGCGAAGAGCCCGGGACCCAGAGCCGGTGGGGCTACACCTTC
TRBJ1-2,TRBV4-3,.,.,CASSQDRGDYGYTF,TGCGCCAGCAGCCAAGATCGGGGGGACTATGGCTACACCTTC
TRBJ2-1,TRBV27,.,.,CASSLGGAHNEQFF,TGTGCCAGCAGTTTGGGGGGCGCCCACAATGAGCAGTTCTTC
TRBJ2-1,TRBV7-8,TRBD2,.,CASTLYRAGGRDNEQFF,TGTGCCAGCACCCTCTACCGAGCGGGGGGGCGAGACAATGAGCAGTTCTTC
TRBJ2-3,TRBV6-4,TRBD2,few,CASSEAASGGSADTQYF,TGTGCCAGCAGTGAAGCGGCTAGCGGGGGGAGCGCAGATACGCAGTATTTT
TRBJ2-7,TRBV28,TRBD1,.,CASAGQGVYEQYF,TGTGCCAGCGCCGGACAGGGGGTCTACGAGCAGTACTTC
TRBJ2-2,TRBV7-8,TRBD2,once,CASSSAWRGGGRGTGELFF,TGTGCCAGCAGCTCCGCCTGGCGCGGGGGGGGCCGAGGCACCGGGGAGCTGTTTTTT
TRBJ1-1,TRBV7-9,.,few,CASSFGDTEAFF,TGTGCCAGCAGCTTCGGCGACACTGAAGCTTTCTTT
TRBJ2-1,TRBV13,.,.,CASSTRAHGGYNEQFF,TGTGCCAGCAGCACCCGGGCCCACGGGGGCTACAATGAGCAGTTCTTC
TRBJ2-7,TRBV29-1,.,.,CSVESTSSYGQYF,TGCAGCGTTGAGTCAACCAGCTCCTATGGGCAGTACTTC
TRBJ1-6,TRBV25-1,TRBD1,.,CASSSTGGDSPLHF,TGTGCCAGCAGTTCGACAGGGGGCGATTCACCCCTCCACTTT
TRBJ2-1,TRBV7-8,TRBD2,.,CASSLALAGGYVPYNEQFF,TGTGCCAGCAGCTTAGCGCTAGCGGGGGGATATGTACCGTACAATGAGCAGTTCTTC
TRBJ2-1,TRBV5-1,.,few,CASSLGLADEQFF,TGCGCCAGCAGCTTGGGGCTAGCCGATGAGCAGTTCTTC
TRBJ2-3,TRBV29-1,TRBD1,few,CSVTQGALDTQYF,TGCAGCGTTACGCAGGGGGCATTAGATACGCAGTATTTT
TRBJ1-1,TRBV5-1,.,.,CASSLEGLGDTEAFF,TGCGCCAGCAGCTTGGAGGGGCTGGGGGACACTGAAGCTTTCTTT
TRBJ2-7,TRBV14,TRBD2,.,CASSQEGSAGGREQYF,TGTGCCAGCAGCCAAGAAGGAAGTGCGGGGGGGCGCGAGCAGTACTTC
TRBJ1-1,TRBV30,.,.,CAWKGGNRAFF,TGTGCCTGGAAAGGTGGGAATCGAGCTTTCTTT